This T cell receptor beta chain comes out of a study of T cell responses to AZD1222 COVID-19 vaccine. V lost 2 bases, J lost 2 bases, and 9 bases lay in between. Per germline, CDR1 SGHNT and CDR2 YENEEA. The CDR3 is 15 amino acids. Details on this clone: Its specificity is unknown.

Study-wide results and limits: Mapped onto spike, vaccine-associated CD4 TCRs spanned it and were dominant at 160-218 and 743-854.

TCRdb keeps only in-frame clones here, not all; method: immunoSEQ multiplex PCR. Here the sample spans over 100,000 clones, around 90% being singletons. This clonotype was obtained from an adult who received the AZD1222 COVID-19 vaccine. The chain joins TRBV11-3 to TRBJ2-2; no clear D gene. Sequences were derived from peripheral blood, sampled 28 days after the second AZD1222 dose. The CDR3 is CASSLTSVNTGELFF. The CDR3 nucleotides are TGTGCCAGCAGCTTAACGAGCGTAAACACCGGGGAGCTGTTTTTT.